These 24 T cell receptor beta chains were sequenced from one sample in a study of early T cells in non-severe SARS-CoV-2 infection. One entry per CDR3 protein results from TCRdb running MiXCR on the 5' RACE reads. The table includes 85,000 to 100,000 distinct CDR3 sequences, approximately 10% detected once. Sequencing used whole blood, obtained at baseline. Every receptor here comes from an adult who was a healthcare worker with PCR-confirmed SARS-CoV-2 infection or an uninfected control (not recorded which).

This clonotype has a handful of counts. The V gene is TRBV6-2 or TRBV6-3, the J gene TRBJ2-1, with 11 bases that match TRBD1. CDR3 length equals 14 residues. CDR1 and CDR2 (germline): MNHEY, SVGEGT. Unmatched junction bases numbered 3, after V lost 2 bases and J lost 9 bases. The CDR3 sequence: CASSYGQGAVEQFF. The CDR3 DNA follows: TGTGCCAGCAGTTACGGACAGGGGGCGGTTGAGCAGTTCTTC.

This clonotype was seen repeatedly, ten times or more. This rearrangement joins TRBV5-1 to TRBJ2-7; D might be TRBD2 (5 bases). Trimming cost V 5 bases and J 7 bases, with 16 bases left between them. Germline CDR1 and CDR2: SGHRS and YFSETQ. The CDR3 contains 13 residues. The CDR3 DNA follows: TGCGCCAGCAGTTTTGCTGGGAGCCGAGAGCAGTACTTC. As protein: CASSFAGSREQYF.

In its sample, this clonotype was seen many times. This chain's CDR3 is CSVVEGSSNTEAFF. For the CDR3, the DNA is TGCAGCGTTGTTGAGGGATCGTCGAACACTGAAGCTTTCTTT. This rearrangement joins TRBV29-1 to TRBJ1-1; no definite D call. This CDR3 is 14 amino acids long. Trimming shortened V by 4 bases and J by 1 base, and 13 bases separated the two germline ends. Germline V gene lookup returns CDR1 SQVTM and CDR2 ANQGSEA. The full variable domain, completed using reference TRBV29-1 and TRBJ1-1, is SAVISQKPSRDICQRGTSLTIQCQVDSQVTMMFWYRQQPGQSLTLIATANQGSEATYESGFVIDKFPISRPNLTFSTLTVSNMSPEDSSIYLCSVVEGSSNTEAFFGQGTRLTVV.

This clonotype was counted only a few times. The chain joins TRBV11-2 to TRBJ2-1, with a weak D call TRBD1 (6 bases). Germline values: CDR1 SGHAT, CDR2 FQNNGV. V was cut by 1 base and J by 8 bases, with 12 bases left in between. The CDR3 extends over 14 amino acids. For the CDR3, the DNA is TGTGCCAGCAGCTTAGGGGCAGGGGCCTATGAGCAGTTCTTC. Translated: CASSLGAGAYEQFF.

This clonotype has ten or more counts. This chain joins TRBV29-1 and TRBJ2-1; 9 bases align to TRBD2. The J segment lost 4 bases and the V segment lost 5 bases, leaving 6 bases of the junction unmatched. The CDR3 extends over 14 amino acids. Germline loops: CDR1 SQVTM, CDR2 ANQGSEA. CDR3 residues: CSVTGTSRYNEQFF. For the CDR3, the DNA is TGCAGCGTTACCGGGACTAGCAGGTACAATGAGCAGTTCTTC.

Many counts were recorded for this clonotype. The genes are TRBV30 and TRBJ1-5; 8 nucleotides match TRBD1. Per germline, CDR1 GTSNPN and CDR2 SVGIG (reference sequence). The CDR3 contains 13 residues. V lost 5 bases, J lost 3 bases, and 3 bases stayed unmatched. The CDR3 coding sequence is TGTGCCTGGGACAGGGGTGACAATCAGCCCCAGCATTTT. It codes for CAWDRGDNQPQHF.

As regards this clonotype: The junction departs from the called germline gene at one end, perhaps through a read error. CDR3 amino acids: CAGSLETGGAADTQYF. The CDR3 DNA reads TGTGCCGGCAGCTTAGAAACAGGGGGCGCGGCAGATACGCAGTATTTT. V is TRBV13 and J is TRBJ2-3; 9 bases align to TRBD1. The germline V gene encodes CDR1 PRHDT and CDR2 FYEKMQ (reference sequence). The CDR3 runs to 16 residues.

The V gene is TRBV11-3, the J gene TRBJ2-7, with 10 bases matching TRBD1. CDR3 length: 15 amino acids. Trimming at V came to 5 bases and at J to 1 base, leaving 5 bases not matched to a gene. The germline V gene has CDR1 SGHNT and CDR2 YENEEA. CDR3 sequence (DNA): TGTGCCAGCAGCCCAGGGACAGGGGAATCCTACGAGCAGTACTTC. Translation gives CASSPGTGESYEQYF.

This clonotype occurred a few times. V and J are TRBV6-1 and TRBJ1-2; D unresolved. Germline CDR1 and CDR2: MNHNS and SASEGT. With 4 bases removed from V and 4 bases from J, the gap between germline ends came to 7 bases. CDR3 size: 12 residues. CDR3 coding DNA: TGTGCCAGCAGTGGAGGGAGCTATGGCTACACCTTC. Protein: CASSGGSYGYTF.

This rearrangement joins TRBV20-1 to TRBJ1-1, with 7 nucleotides matching TRBD1. Germline CDR1 reads DFQATT; CDR2 reads SNEGSKA (reference sequence). The CDR3 runs to 14 residues. J was trimmed by 0 bases and V by 6 bases; bases with no gene match: 7. DNA for the CDR3: TGCAGTGCCCCGACCAGGGGGTTGAACACTGAAGCTTTCTTT. It codes for CSAPTRGLNTEAFF.

This clonotype was counted ten times or more. The genes are TRBV7-8 and TRBJ2-7; maybe TRBD1 (6 bases). V lost 8 bases, J lost 0 bases, and 8 bases lay in between. There are 12 residues in the CDR3. Germline V gene data show CDR1 as SGHVS and CDR2 as FQNEAQ. The DNA for the CDR3 is TGTGCCAGCGGGGGCAGCTCCTACGAGCAGTACTTC. The encoded protein is CASGGSSYEQYF.

The sample holds many counts of this clonotype. The V call is TRBV12-3 or TRBV12-4, the J call TRBJ2-1; D not certain. The CDR3 extends over 12 amino acids. V dropped 4 bases and J dropped 6 bases, with 7 bases sitting between them. The CDR3 loop is CASSSLGNEQFF. The CDR3 DNA reads TGTGCCAGCAGTTCCCTCGGCAATGAGCAGTTCTTC.

This clonotype was detected a few times. The chain joins TRBV15 to TRBJ2-1, with 8 bases lining up with TRBD2. Germline V gene sequence: CDR1 LNHNV, CDR2 YYDKDF (reference sequence). V shed 0 bases, J shed 0 bases, and the junction held 7 bases outside the gene matches. The CDR3 spans 18 residues. The CDR3 DNA reads TGTGCCACCAGCAGAGATCCAGCGGGGGTCGCCTCCTACAATGAGCAGTTCTTC. Its translation is CATSRDPAGVASYNEQFF.

This clonotype has only a few counts. The chain joins TRBV27 to TRBJ2-2; D might be TRBD1 (5 bases). This CDR3 contains 14 residues. CDR1 and CDR2 from the germline V gene are MNHEY and SMNVEV (reference sequence). The V gene lost 6 bases and the J gene lost 3 bases, with 11 bases spanning the gap. CDR3 sequence: CASRGPTDTGELFF. The DNA of the CDR3 is TGTGCCAGCAGGGGGCCAACAGACACCGGGGAGCTGTTTTTT.

This clonotype was counted only a few times. The chain recombines TRBV6-7 with TRBJ2-1; D not resolved. TRBV6-7 is reported as an ORF; its role is uncertain. The ends were cut back, 7 bases at V and 6 bases at J, with 4 bases in the middle. The CDR3 length is 10 residues. The CDR3 protein is CASKFNEQFF. The CDR3 bases are TGTGCCAGCAAATTCAATGAGCAGTTCTTC.

This clonotype was observed a few times. This rearrangement joins TRBV13 to TRBJ2-3; D gene uncertain. CDR1 is PRHDT and CDR2 is FYEKMQ in the germline V gene (reference sequence). V dropped 0 bases and J dropped 4 bases, with 8 bases sitting between them. This CDR3 has 14 residues. The CDR3 nucleotides are TGTGCCAGCAGCTTAGGGGCATTACCAGATACGCAGTATTTT. It translates to CASSLGALPDTQYF.

There are many counts of this clonotype. The V and J genes are TRBV20-1 and TRBJ2-5; 11 bases fit TRBD2. CDR1 DFQATT and CDR2 SNEGSKA come from the germline V gene (reference sequence). Germline trimming cut 4 bases from V and 0 bases from J; bases unmatched to any gene: 4. CDR3 length equals 15 residues. The CDR3 here is CSATLAGGHQETQYF. CDR3 sequence (DNA): TGCAGTGCTACCCTAGCGGGAGGCCACCAAGAGACCCAGTACTTC.

This clonotype occurred a few times. The chain joins TRBV2 to TRBJ2-3; the match to TRBD2 covers 8 bases. The CDR3 extends over 15 amino acids. Germline loops: CDR1 SNHLY, CDR2 FYNNEI. J gave up 2 bases and V 6 bases, and 7 bases lay outside the gene matches. The CDR3 reads CASRDSLAVTDTQYF. The CDR3 region has the DNA TGTGCCAGCAGGGATTCACTAGCGGTCACAGATACGCAGTATTTT.

This clonotype was observed at least ten times. The V call is TRBV29-1, the J call TRBJ1-3, with TRBD1 matching 8 bases. CDR1 SQVTM and CDR2 ANQGSEA come from the germline V gene. V dropped 6 bases and J dropped 1; count of bases not matched to a gene: 11. This CDR3 is built from 16 residues. CDR3 sequence reads: CSVKQGDRRSGNTIYF. In DNA form, the CDR3 reads TGCAGCGTAAAACAGGGGGATAGAAGGTCTGGAAACACCATATATTTT.

The J gene is TRBJ2-7, the V gene TRBV13, with a weak D call TRBD2 (5 bases). V was shortened by 3 bases and J by 4 bases, with 13 bases between the two germline ends. The germline CDR1 and CDR2 sequences are PRHDT and FYEKMQ (reference sequence). The CDR3 totals 14 residues. The CDR3 spells CASSLRARGYEQYF. CDR3 DNA sequence: TGTGCCAGCAGCTTGAGGGCCCGTGGGTACGAGCAGTACTTC.

There are a few counts of this clonotype. The V gene is TRBV7-9, the J gene TRBJ1-1; perhaps TRBD1 as D (6 bases). The CDR3 is made up of 13 amino acids. Between the trimmed V and J ends, which lost 6 bases and 3 bases, there was a span of 11 bases. CDR1 and CDR2 from the germline V gene are SEHNR and FQNEAQ (reference sequence). Written as DNA, the CDR3 is TGTGCCAGCAGACCTGACAGGTACACTGAAGCTTTCTTT. Translation: CASRPDRYTEAFF.

The chain links TRBV11-2 to TRBJ2-4, with D tentatively TRBD1 or TRBD2 (5 bases each). Germline CDR1 and CDR2: SGHAT and FQNNGV. The CDR3 is made up of 14 amino acids. V was pared by 7 bases and J by 5 bases, with 15 bases between. CDR3 bases: TGTGCCAGCACCAAGACGGGGCCCGAAAACATTCAGTACTTC. Encoded protein: CASTKTGPENIQYF.

Relative to its sample, this clonotype is large. The rearrangement uses TRBV9 and TRBJ2-3; 11 bases are shared with TRBD1. Germline CDR1 is SGDLS and CDR2 is YYNGEE. The junction had 9 bases not matched to a gene; V was cut back by 0 bases and J by 6 bases. This CDR3 spans 17 amino acids. DNA of the CDR3: TGTGCCAGCAGCGTAGACGTTCCCGGACAGGGGGCCGATACGCAGTATTTT. It codes for CASSVDVPGQGADTQYF.

This sequence joins TRBV15 and TRBJ2-3; the match to TRBD2 covers 7 bases. Trimming removed 0 bases from V and 2 bases from J; junction bases left unmatched: 8. CDR1 and CDR2 from the germline V gene are LNHNV and YYDKDF (reference sequence). CDR3 length: 17 amino acids. The CDR3 bases are TGTGCCACCAGCAGAGATTGGACGGGAGGTACCACAGATACGCAGTATTTT. It codes for CATSRDWTGGTTDTQYF. The full variable domain, completed using reference TRBV15 and TRBJ2-3, is DAMVIQNPRYQVTQFGKPVTLSCSQTLNHNVMYWYQQKSSQAPKLLFHYYDKDFNNEADTPDNFQSRRPNTSFCFLDIRSPGLGDTAMYLCATSRDWTGGTTDTQYFGPGTRLTVL.